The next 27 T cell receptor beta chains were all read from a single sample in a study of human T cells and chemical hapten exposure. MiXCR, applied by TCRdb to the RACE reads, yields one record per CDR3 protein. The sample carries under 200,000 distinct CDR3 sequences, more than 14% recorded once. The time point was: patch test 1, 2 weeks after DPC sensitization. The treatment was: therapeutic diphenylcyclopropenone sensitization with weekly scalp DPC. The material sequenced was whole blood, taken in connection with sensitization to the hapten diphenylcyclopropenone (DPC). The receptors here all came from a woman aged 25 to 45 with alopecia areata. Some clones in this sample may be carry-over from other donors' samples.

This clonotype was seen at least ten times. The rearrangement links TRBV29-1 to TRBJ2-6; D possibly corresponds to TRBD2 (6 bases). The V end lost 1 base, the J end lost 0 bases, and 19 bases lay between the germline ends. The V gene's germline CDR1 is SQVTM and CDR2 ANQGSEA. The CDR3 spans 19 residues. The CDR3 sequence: CSVEGDQTPGGSGANVLTF. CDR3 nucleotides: TGCAGCGTTGAAGGAGACCAGACACCCGGGGGCTCTGGGGCCAACGTCCTGACTTTC. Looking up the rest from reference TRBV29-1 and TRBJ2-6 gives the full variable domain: SAVISQKPSRDICQRGTSLTIQCQVDSQVTMMFWYRQQPGQSLTLIATANQGSEATYESGFVIDKFPISRPNLTFSTLTVSNMSPEDSSIYLCSVEGDQTPGGSGANVLTFGAGSRLTVL.

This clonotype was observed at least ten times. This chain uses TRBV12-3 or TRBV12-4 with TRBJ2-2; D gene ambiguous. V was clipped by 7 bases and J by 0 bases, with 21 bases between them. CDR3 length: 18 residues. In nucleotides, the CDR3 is TGTGCCAGCATCGCGATGGCGGACCTTAAAGCGAACACCGGGGAGCTGTTTTTT. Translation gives CASIAMADLKANTGELFF.

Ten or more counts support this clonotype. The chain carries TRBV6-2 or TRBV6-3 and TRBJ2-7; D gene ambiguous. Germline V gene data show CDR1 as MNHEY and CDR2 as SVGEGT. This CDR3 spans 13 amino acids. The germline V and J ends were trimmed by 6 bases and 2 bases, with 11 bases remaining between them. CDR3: CASREDTTYEQYF. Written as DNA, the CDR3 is TGTGCCAGCAGGGAAGACACTACCTACGAGCAGTACTTC.

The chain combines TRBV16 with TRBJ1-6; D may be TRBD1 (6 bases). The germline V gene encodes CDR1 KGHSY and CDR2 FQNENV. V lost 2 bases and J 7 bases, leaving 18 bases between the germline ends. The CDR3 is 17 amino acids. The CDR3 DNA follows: TGTGCCAGCAGCCAACTCCCAAGACAGGCAGAGAATTCACCCCTCCACTTT. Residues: CASSQLPRQAENSPLHF. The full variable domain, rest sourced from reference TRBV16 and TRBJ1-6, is GEEVAQTPKHLVRGEGQKAKLYCAPIKGHSYVFWYQQVLKNEFKFLISFQNENVFDETGMPKERFSAKCLPNSPCSLEIQATKLEDSAVYFCASSQLPRQAENSPLHFGNGTRLTVT.

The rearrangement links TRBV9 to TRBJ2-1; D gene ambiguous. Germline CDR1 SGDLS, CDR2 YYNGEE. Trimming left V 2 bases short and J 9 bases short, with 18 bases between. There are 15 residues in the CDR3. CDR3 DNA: TGTGCCAGCAGCGTCGGTTCTTCTCGTACCCGTGAGCAGTTCTTC. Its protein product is CASSVGSSRTREQFF.

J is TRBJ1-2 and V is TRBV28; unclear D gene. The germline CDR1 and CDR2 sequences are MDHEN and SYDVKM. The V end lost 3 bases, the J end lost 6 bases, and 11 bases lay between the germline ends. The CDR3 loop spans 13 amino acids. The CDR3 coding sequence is TGTGCCAGCAGTTTTGGCAGTTTAAATGGCTACACCTTC. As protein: CASSFGSLNGYTF.

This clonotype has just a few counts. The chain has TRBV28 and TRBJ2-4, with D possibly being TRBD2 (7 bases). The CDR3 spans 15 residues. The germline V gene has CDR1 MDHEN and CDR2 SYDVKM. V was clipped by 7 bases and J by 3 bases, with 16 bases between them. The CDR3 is CASMGGAPGKNIQYF. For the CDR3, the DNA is TGTGCCAGCATGGGGGGGGCCCCTGGCAAAAACATTCAGTACTTC. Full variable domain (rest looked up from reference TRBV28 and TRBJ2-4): DVKVTQSSRYLVKRTGEKVFLECVQDMDHENMFWYRQDPGLGLRLIYFSYDVKMKEKGDIPEGYSVSREKKERFSLILESASTNQTSMYLCASMGGAPGKNIQYFGAGTRLSVL.

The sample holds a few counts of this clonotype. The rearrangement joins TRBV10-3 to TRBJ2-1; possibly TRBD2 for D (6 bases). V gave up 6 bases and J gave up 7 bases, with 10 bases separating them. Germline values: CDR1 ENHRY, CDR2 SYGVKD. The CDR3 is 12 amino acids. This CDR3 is CAISRGENEQFF. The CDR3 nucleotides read TGTGCCATCAGCCGCGGGGAAAATGAGCAGTTCTTC.

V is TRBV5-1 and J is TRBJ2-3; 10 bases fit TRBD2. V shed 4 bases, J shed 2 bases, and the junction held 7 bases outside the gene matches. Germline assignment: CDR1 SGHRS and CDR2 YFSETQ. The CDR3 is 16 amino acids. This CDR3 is CASSPDSGGSTDTQYF. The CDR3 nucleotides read TGCGCCAGCAGCCCGGATAGCGGGGGGTCCACAGATACGCAGTATTTT.

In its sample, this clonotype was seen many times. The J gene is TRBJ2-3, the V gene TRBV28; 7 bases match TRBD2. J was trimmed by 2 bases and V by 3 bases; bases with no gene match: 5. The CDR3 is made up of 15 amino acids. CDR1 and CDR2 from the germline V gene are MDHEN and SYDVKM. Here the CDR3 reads CASSLERDNTDTQYF. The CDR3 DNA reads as TGTGCCAGCAGTTTGGAGCGGGATAACACAGATACGCAGTATTTT. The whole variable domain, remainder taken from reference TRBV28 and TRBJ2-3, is DVKVTQSSRYLVKRTGEKVFLECVQDMDHENMFWYRQDPGLGLRLIYFSYDVKMKEKGDIPEGYSVSREKKERFSLILESASTNQTSMYLCASSLERDNTDTQYFGPGTRLTVL.

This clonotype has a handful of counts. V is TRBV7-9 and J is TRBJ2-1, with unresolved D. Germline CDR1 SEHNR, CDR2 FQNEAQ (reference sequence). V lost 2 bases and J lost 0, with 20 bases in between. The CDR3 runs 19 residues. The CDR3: CASSLSSAPTPSSYNEQFF. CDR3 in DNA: TGTGCCAGCAGCTTATCCAGCGCCCCTACTCCCAGCTCCTACAATGAGCAGTTCTTC.

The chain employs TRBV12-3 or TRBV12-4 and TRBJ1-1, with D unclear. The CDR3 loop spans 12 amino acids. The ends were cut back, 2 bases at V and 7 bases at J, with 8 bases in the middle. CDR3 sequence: CASSLMEGEAFF. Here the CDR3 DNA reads TGTGCCAGCAGTTTAATGGAGGGTGAAGCTTTCTTT.

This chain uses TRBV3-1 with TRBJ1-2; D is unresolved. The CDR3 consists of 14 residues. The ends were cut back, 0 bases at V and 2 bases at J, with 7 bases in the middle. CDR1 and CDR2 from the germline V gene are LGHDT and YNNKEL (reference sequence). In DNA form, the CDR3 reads TGTGCCAGCAGCCAAGATGGAGGGAACTATGGCTACACCTTC. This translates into CASSQDGGNYGYTF.

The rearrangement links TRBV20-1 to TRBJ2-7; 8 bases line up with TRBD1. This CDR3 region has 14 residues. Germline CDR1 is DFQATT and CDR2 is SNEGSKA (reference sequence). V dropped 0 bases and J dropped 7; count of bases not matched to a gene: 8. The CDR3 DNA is TGCAGTGCTAGAGACTGGCGGGACAGGCCGGAGCAGTACTTC. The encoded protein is CSARDWRDRPEQYF.

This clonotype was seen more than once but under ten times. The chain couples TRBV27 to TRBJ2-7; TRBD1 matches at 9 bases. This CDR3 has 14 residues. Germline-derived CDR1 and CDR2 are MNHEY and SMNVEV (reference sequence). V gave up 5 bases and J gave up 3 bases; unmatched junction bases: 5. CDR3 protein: CASSVQGAGYEQYF. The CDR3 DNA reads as TGTGCCAGCAGTGTACAGGGGGCAGGCTACGAGCAGTACTTC.

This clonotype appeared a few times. The chain's CDR3 is CAISESSGSADTQYF. In nucleotides, the CDR3 is TGTGCCATCAGTGAATCTAGCGGGAGCGCAGATACGCAGTATTTT. The V gene is TRBV10-3, the J gene TRBJ2-3; 10 nucleotides line up with TRBD2. Trimming removed 3 bases from V and 4 bases from J; junction bases left unmatched: 4. Germline V gene lookup returns CDR1 ENHRY and CDR2 SYGVKD. The CDR3 sequence is 15 residues long.

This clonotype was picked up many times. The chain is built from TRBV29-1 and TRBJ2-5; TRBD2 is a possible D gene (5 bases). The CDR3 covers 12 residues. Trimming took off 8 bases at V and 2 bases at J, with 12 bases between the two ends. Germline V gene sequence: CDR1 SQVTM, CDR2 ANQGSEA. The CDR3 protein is CSCRLAQETQYF. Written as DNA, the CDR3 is TGCAGCTGCCGTCTAGCACAAGAGACCCAGTACTTC.

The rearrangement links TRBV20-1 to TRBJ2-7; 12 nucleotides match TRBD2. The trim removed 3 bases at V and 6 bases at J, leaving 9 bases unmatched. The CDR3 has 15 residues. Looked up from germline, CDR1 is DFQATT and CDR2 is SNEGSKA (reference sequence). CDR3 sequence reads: CSARGASGRAVEQYF. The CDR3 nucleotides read TGCAGTGCTAGGGGGGCTAGCGGGAGGGCCGTCGAGCAGTACTTC.

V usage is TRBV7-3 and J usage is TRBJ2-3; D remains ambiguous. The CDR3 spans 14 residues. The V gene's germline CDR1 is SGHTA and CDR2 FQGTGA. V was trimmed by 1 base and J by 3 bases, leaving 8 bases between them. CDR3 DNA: TGTGCCAGCAGCTTAATGAAGACTACAGATACGCAGTATTTT. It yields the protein CASSLMKTTDTQYF.

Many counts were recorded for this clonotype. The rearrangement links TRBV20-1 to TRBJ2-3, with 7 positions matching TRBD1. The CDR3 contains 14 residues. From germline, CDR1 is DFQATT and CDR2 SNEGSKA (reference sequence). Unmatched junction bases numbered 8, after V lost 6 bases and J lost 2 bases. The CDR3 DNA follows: TGCAGTGCAAGGACAGGTCAGCCCACAGATACGCAGTATTTT. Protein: CSARTGQPTDTQYF.

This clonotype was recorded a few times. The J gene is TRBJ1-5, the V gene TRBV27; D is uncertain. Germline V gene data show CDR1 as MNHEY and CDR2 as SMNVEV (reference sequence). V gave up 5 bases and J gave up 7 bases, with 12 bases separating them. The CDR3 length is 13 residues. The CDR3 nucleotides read TGTGCCAGCAGTGCCTCAGCGTCGCAGCCCCAGCATTTT. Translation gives CASSASASQPQHF.

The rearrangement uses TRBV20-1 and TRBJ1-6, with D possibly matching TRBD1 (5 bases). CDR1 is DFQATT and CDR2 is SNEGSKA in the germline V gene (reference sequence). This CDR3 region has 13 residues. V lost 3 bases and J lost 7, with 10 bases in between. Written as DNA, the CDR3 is TGCAGTGCTAGTGGCGGGGGAAATTCACCCCTCCACTTT. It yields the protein CSASGGGNSPLHF.

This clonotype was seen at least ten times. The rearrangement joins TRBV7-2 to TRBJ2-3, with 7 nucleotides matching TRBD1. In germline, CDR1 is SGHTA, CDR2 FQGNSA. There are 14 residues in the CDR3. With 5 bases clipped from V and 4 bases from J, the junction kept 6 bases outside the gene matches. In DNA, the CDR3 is TGTGCCAGCAGCCTCGACAGGGTTGCAGATACGCAGTATTTT. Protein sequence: CASSLDRVADTQYF.

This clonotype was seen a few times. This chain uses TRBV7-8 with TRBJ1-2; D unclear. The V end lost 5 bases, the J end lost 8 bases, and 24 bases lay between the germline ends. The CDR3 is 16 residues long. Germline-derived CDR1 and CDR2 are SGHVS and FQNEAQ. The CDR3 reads CASSPITQDPTDGYTF. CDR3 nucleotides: TGTGCCAGCAGCCCTATCACCCAGGACCCGACGGACGGCTACACCTTC.

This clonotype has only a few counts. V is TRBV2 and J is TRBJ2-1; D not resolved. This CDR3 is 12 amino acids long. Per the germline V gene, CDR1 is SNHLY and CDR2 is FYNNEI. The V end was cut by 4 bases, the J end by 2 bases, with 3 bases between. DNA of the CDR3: TGTGCCAGCAGTGCGGCCTACAATGAGCAGTTCTTC. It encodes CASSAAYNEQFF.

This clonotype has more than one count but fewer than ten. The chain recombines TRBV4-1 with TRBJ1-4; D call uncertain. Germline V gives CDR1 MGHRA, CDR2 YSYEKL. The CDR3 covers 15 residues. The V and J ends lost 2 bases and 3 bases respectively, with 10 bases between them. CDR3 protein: CASSQREGPNEKLFF. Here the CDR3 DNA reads TGCGCCAGCAGCCAACGGGAAGGACCTAATGAAAAACTGTTTTTT.

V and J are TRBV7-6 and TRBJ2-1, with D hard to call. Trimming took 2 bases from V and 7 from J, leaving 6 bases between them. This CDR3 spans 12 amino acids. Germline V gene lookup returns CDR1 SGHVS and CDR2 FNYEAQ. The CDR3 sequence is CASSLSPNEQFF. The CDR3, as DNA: TGTGCCAGCAGCTTATCCCCTAATGAGCAGTTCTTC.